Each of the 25 T cell receptor beta chains below was sequenced from the same sample in a study of blood T cell repertoires in COVID-19. TCRdb keeps only in-frame clones here, not all; method: immunoSEQ multiplex PCR. Of over 110,000 clones in the sample, approximately 88% were seen once. Sequencing was done on a sample of peripheral blood. The source of these receptors is a woman between 45 and 65 years old with acute or convalescent COVID-19.

The V and J genes are TRBV12-3 or TRBV12-4 and TRBJ1-1, with TRBD1 as a possible D gene (5 bases). V lost 3 bases and J lost 1, with 6 bases in between. The CDR3 spans 13 residues. This CDR3 reads CASSFGGNTEAFF. The CDR3 DNA follows: TGTGCCAGCAGTTTCGGGGGGAACACTGAAGCTTTCTTT.

The genes are TRBV5-1 and TRBJ2-1; D is unresolved. There are 17 residues in the CDR3. Germline V CDR1 and CDR2: SGHRS, YFSETQ. Trimming shortened V by 2 bases and J by 0 bases, and 15 bases separated the two germline ends. CDR3 nucleotide sequence: TGCGCCAGCAGCTTTTTGGCGGAGAGCTACTCCTACAATGAGCAGTTCTTC. This gives the protein CASSFLAESYSYNEQFF.

The chain uses TRBV9 and TRBJ1-2, with D possibly being TRBD1 (5 bases). V dropped 5 bases and J dropped 2 bases, with 13 bases sitting between them. The CDR3 contains 14 residues. Germline CDR1 is SGDLS and CDR2 is YYNGEE. CDR3 in amino acids: CASSLATDNYGYTF. The CDR3 nucleotides are TGTGCCAGCAGTCTCGCGACAGACAACTATGGCTACACCTTC.

The chain carries TRBV7-9 and TRBJ1-6; possibly TRBD1 for D (6 bases). V gave up 3 bases and J gave up 0 bases, with 15 bases separating them. From germline, CDR1 is SEHNR and CDR2 FQNEAQ (reference sequence). The CDR3 length is 18 residues. The CDR3 loop reads CASSLWDTRSSYNSPLHF. CDR3 nucleotides: TGTGCCAGCAGCTTGTGGGACACCCGGAGCTCCTATAATTCACCCCTCCACTTT.

The V gene is TRBV10-3, the J gene TRBJ1-5; TRBD1 agrees at 7 bases. Germline trimming cut 6 bases from V and 7 bases from J; bases unmatched to any gene: 12. Germline lookup yields CDR1 ENHRY and CDR2 SYGVKD. This CDR3 spans 15 amino acids. CDR3 amino acids: CAIRVEGAPGQPQHF. As DNA, the CDR3 is TGTGCCATCAGGGTTGAGGGGGCGCCCGGACAGCCCCAGCATTTT.

This chain connects TRBV5-6 to TRBJ1-6; D gene unclear. Trimming took off 1 base at V and 6 bases at J, with 14 bases between the two ends. The CDR3 has 16 residues. The germline V gene encodes CDR1 SGHDT and CDR2 YYEEEE. CDR3 DNA: TGTGCCAGCAGCTTGAGTGTTGGGAGTGGTAATTCACCCCTCCACTTT. Protein sequence: CASSLSVGSGNSPLHF.

The V gene is TRBV11-3, the J gene TRBJ2-2, with TRBD1 matching 7 bases. The CDR3 totals 15 residues. CDR1 and CDR2 (germline): SGHNT, YENEEA. The trim removed 2 bases at V and 7 bases at J, leaving 7 bases unmatched. The chain's CDR3 is CASSLTTQGNGELFF. CDR3 sequence (DNA): TGTGCCAGCAGCTTAACCACACAGGGGAACGGGGAGCTGTTTTTT.

The rearrangement links TRBV2 to TRBJ1-5; weak D call: TRBD1 (6 bases). Trimming shortened V by 7 bases and J by 4 bases, and 14 bases separated the two germline ends. Germline values: CDR1 SNHLY, CDR2 FYNNEI. The CDR3 sequence is 14 residues long. The CDR3 coding sequence is TGTGCCAGCATGACGGACAGTGGAAATCAGCCCCAGCATTTT. Amino acids: CASMTDSGNQPQHF.

This chain links TRBV7-3 with TRBJ2-2; D is perhaps TRBD1 (6 bases). The V gene lost 6 bases and the J gene lost 1 base, with 6 bases spanning the gap. The CDR3 totals 13 residues. CDR1 is SGHTA and CDR2 is FQGTGA in the germline V gene. Here the CDR3 reads CASRTGNTGELFF. The CDR3 coding sequence is TGTGCCAGCAGGACAGGGAACACCGGGGAGCTGTTTTTT.

The V call is TRBV12-3 or TRBV12-4, the J call TRBJ1-2; no reliable D call. The germline V and J ends were trimmed by 8 bases and 2 bases, with 6 bases remaining between them. This CDR3 is 11 amino acids long. CDR3 loop: CASGRNYGYTF. CDR3 in DNA: TGTGCCAGCGGGAGAAACTATGGCTACACCTTC.

This clone was detected only once. The chain has TRBV5-6 and TRBJ1-1; 7 nucleotides align to TRBD1. This CDR3 has 15 residues. The J segment lost 6 bases and the V segment lost 4 bases, leaving 12 bases of the junction unmatched. Germline V CDR1 and CDR2: SGHDT, YYEEEE. The chain's CDR3 is CASSPRGGGRAEAFF. In DNA form, the CDR3 reads TGTGCCAGCAGCCCACGTGGAGGGGGCAGAGCTGAAGCTTTCTTT.

The chain joins TRBV5-5 to TRBJ2-2; D gene unclear. Germline-derived CDR1 and CDR2 are SGHKS and YYEKEE (reference sequence). The CDR3 length is 12 residues. V dropped 4 bases and J dropped 7 bases, with 8 bases sitting between them. In DNA, the CDR3 is TGTGCCAGCAGCCCCCTCGGCGGGGAGCTGTTTTTT. It yields the protein CASSPLGGELFF.

The V and J genes are TRBV5-4 and TRBJ2-2, with 13 nucleotides matching TRBD2. V was clipped by 5 bases and J by 4 bases; unmatched bases: 8. The CDR3 is 17 residues long. Germline V gives CDR1 SGHNT, CDR2 YYREEE (reference sequence). DNA of the CDR3: TGTGCCAGCAGTTCAGGACTAGCGGGAGTGGGCACCGGGGAGCTGTTTTTT. It encodes CASSSGLAGVGTGELFF.

The rearrangement links TRBV7-9 to TRBJ2-1; D is possibly TRBD2 (6 bases). The germline V gene encodes CDR1 SEHNR and CDR2 FQNEAQ (reference sequence). The CDR3 extends over 13 amino acids. V was clipped by 5 bases and J by 3 bases, with 8 bases between them. The CDR3 DNA reads as TGTGCCAGCAGCGAGGACTACTACAATGAGCAGTTCTTC. Translated: CASSEDYYNEQFF.

By sample share, this clone is medium-sized (0.01 to 0.1%). This sequence joins TRBV6-4 and TRBJ2-2; no reliable D call. V was clipped by 0 bases and J by 5 bases, with 4 bases between them. The CDR3 is made up of 13 amino acids. Germline CDR1 reads MRHNA; CDR2 reads SNTAGT. CDR3 DNA sequence: TGTGCCAGCAGTGACTCGACAACCGGGGAGCTGTTTTTT. As protein: CASSDSTTGELFF.

In the case of this clone: Other DNA sequences within the sample encode an identical CDR3. V usage is TRBV5-1 and J usage is TRBJ1-2; D is perhaps TRBD1 (6 bases). Per germline, CDR1 SGHRS and CDR2 YFSETQ. The CDR3 runs 13 residues. V dropped 2 bases and J dropped 6 bases, with 11 bases sitting between them. The CDR3 protein is CASSFGRGDGYTF. The DNA for the CDR3 is TGCGCCAGCAGCTTCGGCAGGGGAGATGGCTACACCTTC. The full variable domain, completed using reference TRBV5-1 and TRBJ1-2, is KAGVTQTPRYLIKTRGQQVTLSCSPISGHRSVSWYQQTPGQGLQFLFEYFSETQRNKGNFPGRFSGRQFSNSRSEMNVSTLELGDSALYLCASSFGRGDGYTFGSGTRLTVV.

The chain employs TRBV7-3 and TRBJ2-7; the match to TRBD1 covers 10 bases. The CDR3 sequence is 15 residues long. J was trimmed by 5 bases and V by 4 bases; bases with no gene match: 8. Germline loops: CDR1 SGHTA, CDR2 FQGTGA. The CDR3 here is CASSYSGTGANEQYF. The CDR3 bases are TGTGCCAGCAGCTATTCCGGGACAGGGGCCAACGAGCAGTACTTC.

There are a few counts of this clone. The V call is TRBV9, the J call TRBJ1-2; D is uncertain. The CDR3 loop spans 14 amino acids. Trimming left V 0 bases short and J 2 bases short, with 8 bases between. CDR1 is SGDLS and CDR2 is YYNGEE in the germline V gene. The CDR3 protein is CASSVGGGNYGYTF. The CDR3 nucleotides are TGTGCCAGCAGCGTAGGAGGCGGGAACTATGGCTACACCTTC.

This chain joins TRBV19 and TRBJ1-2; TRBD1 might be the D (5 bases). Trimming left V 4 bases short and J 4 bases short, with 13 bases between. Germline lookup yields CDR1 LNHDA and CDR2 SQIVND (reference sequence). The CDR3 sequence is 14 residues long. The CDR3 loop is CASSRPGPAYGYTF. As DNA, the CDR3 is TGTGCCAGTAGTAGGCCAGGGCCCGCCTATGGCTACACCTTC.

This chain uses TRBV6-5 with TRBJ2-3; 9 bases agree with TRBD2. CDR1 MNHEY and CDR2 SVGAGI come from the germline V gene. After removal of 5 bases from V and 5 bases from J, the junction contained 5 bases not matched to a gene. The CDR3 is 14 residues long. This CDR3 reads CASSPRGGIDTQYF. The DNA of the CDR3 is TGTGCCAGCAGTCCGCGGGGGGGCATAGATACGCAGTATTTT.

The V call is TRBV2, the J call TRBJ2-6, with 7 bases fitting TRBD2. Germline lookup yields CDR1 SNHLY and CDR2 FYNNEI. The CDR3 is made up of 14 amino acids. The CDR3 here is CAIREGSGANVLTF. The DNA of the CDR3 is TGTGCAATCAGGGAGGGCTCTGGGGCCAACGTCCTGACTTTC.

This chain uses TRBV30 with TRBJ1-2; D unclear. There are 13 residues in the CDR3. Germline CDR1 is GTSNPN and CDR2 is SVGIG (reference sequence). V gave up 2 bases and J gave up 8 bases, with 15 bases separating them. CDR3 in amino acids: CAWSQAQVRGYTF. As DNA, the CDR3 is TGTGCCTGGAGTCAAGCCCAAGTCCGGGGCTACACCTTC. The variable domain in full, with the rest retrieved from reference TRBV30 and TRBJ1-2, is SQTIHQWPATLVQPVGSPLSLECTVEGTSNPNLYWYRQAAGRGLQLLFYSVGIGQISSEVPQNLSASRPQDRQFILSSKKLLLSDSGFYLCAWSQAQVRGYTFGSGTRLTVV.

This clone occurred once. The rearrangement links TRBV24-1 to TRBJ1-2; 9 bases line up with TRBD1. Trimming took 5 bases from V and 3 from J; bases not matched to a gene: 6. Germline V gene lookup returns CDR1 KGHDR and CDR2 SFDVKD. CDR3 length: 15 residues. CDR3 nucleotide sequence: TGTGCCACCAGTGCCCCGGACAGGGGTGACTATGGCTACACCTTC. It codes for CATSAPDRGDYGYTF.

The chain uses TRBV24-1 and TRBJ2-5; 8 bases line up with TRBD1. This CDR3 region has 16 residues. V gave up 3 bases and J gave up 5 bases; unmatched junction bases: 10. Germline CDR1 KGHDR, CDR2 SFDVKD. CDR3 nucleotide sequence: TGTGCCACCAGTGATACCCTGACAGGGGAAGGGGAGACCCAGTACTTC. As protein: CATSDTLTGEGETQYF.

This clone was seen a few times. The rearrangement uses TRBV5-5 and TRBJ1-3; 9 bases are shared with TRBD1. Germline assignment: CDR1 SGHKS and CDR2 YYEKEE (reference sequence). V trimming: 0 bases; J trimming: 2 bases; junction bases outside the gene matches: 3. The CDR3 runs 16 residues. The CDR3 coding sequence is TGTGCCAGCAGCTTGGTAGGACAGGGGACTGGAAACACCATATATTTT. It encodes CASSLVGQGTGNTIYF. Full variable domain (outside the CDR3, taken from reference TRBV5-5 and TRBJ1-3): DAGVTQSPTHLIKTRGQQVTLRCSPISGHKSVSWYQQVLGQGPQFIFQYYEKEERGRGNFPDRFSARQFPNYSSELNVNALLLGDSALYLCASSLVGQGTGNTIYFGEGSWLTVV.